This T cell receptor (beta chain) was found in a study of Graves' ophthalmopathy and Graves' hyperthyroidism. Points from the study as a whole: Thyroid clonotypes that were expanded above 0.001 frequency mostly also appeared in blood.

Under 3 months in duration, the ophthalmopathy in affected donors had moderate-to-severe activity, CAS ≥3 and NOSPECS ≥4. Sampling more than 9 ml of fresh peripheral blood provided the PBMCs. Germline loops: CDR1 ENHRY, CDR2 SYGVKD. V gave up 6 bases and J gave up 5 bases; unmatched junction bases: 4. CDR3 length: 14 amino acids. The authors amplified TCR beta CDR3 regions, and they did so from RNA transcripts for repertoire sequencing. HTBI primers served in a first-round RT-PCR, which a second-round multiplex PCR followed. TCRdb fed the multiplex PCR reads into MiXCR, producing one record per CDR3 protein. The table records 600,000 to 950,000 distinct CDR3 sequences, roughly two fifths of them present only once. Points on this clonotype: The antigen is unknown. A much larger clone lies one base from this, so it may be a read error.

The sequencing input was peripheral blood. The chain links TRBV10-3 to TRBJ1-5; 10 positions match TRBD1. The receptor was isolated from an adult man with Graves' ophthalmopathy. The CDR3 protein is CAIRPGTGDQPQHF. The CDR3 DNA sequence: TGTGCCATCAGGCCCGGGACAGGGGATCAGCCCCAGCATTTT.